Listed below are T cell receptor beta chains from one sample, sequenced in a study of Ad26.COV2.S vaccination and SARS-CoV-2 variants. TCRdb's copy holds only in-frame clones and misses some; the assay was immunoSEQ multiplex PCR. Of 380,000 or so clones listed, 80% to 90% are singletons. Material: peripheral blood, obtained in a trial of Ad26.COV2.S vaccine versus placebo. The source is a person between 18 and 65 years old who received the Ad26.COV2.S COVID-19 vaccine or a placebo. CDR3s include the opening cysteine and the closing phenylalanine or tryptophan. The D gene is left open where the match is weak. Some rows have no size entry. The others give once, few or many, or a class for an expanded clone.

clone size	V gene	D gene	J gene	CDR3 DNA	CDR3 protein
-	TRBV19	-	TRBJ1-5	TGTGCCAGTAGGCCGGGCGGGGGTGGCAATCAGCCCCAGCATTTT	CASRPGGGGNQPQHF
-	TRBV30	TRBD2	TRBJ2-2	TGTGCCTGGAGTGTATTAGCGGGGGGGCCCAACACCGGGGAGCTGTTTTTT	CAWSVLAGGPNTGELFF
-	TRBV2	-	TRBJ1-2	TGTGCCAGCAGTGATCAGCGTGCCTATGGCTACACCTTC	CASSDQRAYGYTF
-	TRBV18	-	TRBJ1-1	TGTGCCAGCTCATTCGCCGCAGGGGTTAGCACTGAAGCTTTCTTT	CASSFAAGVSTEAFF
-	TRBV5-6	-	TRBJ1-1	TGTGCCAGCAGCTACGACAGGCGGAACACTGAAGCTTTCTTT	CASSYDRRNTEAFF
-	TRBV4-3	TRBD1	TRBJ2-7	TGCGCCAGCAGCCAACAGACCTTGGGTAGACAGGGGGCGAACTACGAGCAGTACTTC	CASSQQTLGRQGANYEQYF
-	TRBV10-3	TRBD1	TRBJ2-7	TGTGCCATCAGTGACCCGGGACAGGGGGCTTACGAGCAGTACTTC	CAISDPGQGAYEQYF
-	TRBV12-5	-	TRBJ2-7	TGTGCTAGTGGTATCGACTTGGCCTACGAGCAGTACTTC	CASGIDLAYEQYF
-	TRBV7-9	-	TRBJ2-1	TGTGCCAGCAGCTCAATCCAGCAGTTCTTC	CASSSIQQFF
-	TRBV27	-	TRBJ2-3	TGTGCCAGCAGTTTCAAGGGTATTGGAGATACGCAGTATTTT	CASSFKGIGDTQYF
-	TRBV7-3	TRBD2	TRBJ2-1	TGTGCCAGCAGCTCGGGGGGGCCCTCCTACAATGAGCAGTTCTTC	CASSSGGPSYNEQFF
-	TRBV18	-	TRBJ1-4	TGTGCCAGCTCACCACCGGCAGGGCGGGGTGAAAAACTGTTTTTT	CASSPPAGRGEKLFF
few	TRBV2	-	TRBJ1-5	TGTGCCAGCAGTGCGTTATCAAGCGATCAGCCCCAGCATTTT	CASSALSSDQPQHF
-	TRBV5-4	-	TRBJ2-5	TGTGCCAGCAGCTATGGGACTCTACAAGAGACCCAGTACTTC	CASSYGTLQETQYF
-	TRBV6-5	-	TRBJ2-5	TGTGCCAGCAGTTGGGGGGAAGAGACCCAGTACTTC	CASSWGEETQYF
-	TRBV2	-	TRBJ2-7	TGTGCCAGCACCTCCGGGGTGACCTACGAGCAGTACTTC	CASTSGVTYEQYF
-	TRBV6-5	-	TRBJ1-1	TGTGCCAGCAGCCCCGGAGGGAACACTGAAGCTTTCTTT	CASSPGGNTEAFF
-	TRBV7-9	-	TRBJ1-1	TGTGCCAGCAGACCTCGACAGGCCTCTGAAGCTTTCTTT	CASRPRQASEAFF
-	TRBV2	-	TRBJ1-4	TGTGCCAGCAGTCCACCGGGACAACCCTCCAATGAAAAACTGTTTTTT	CASSPPGQPSNEKLFF
-	TRBV7-3	-	TRBJ2-7	TGTGCCAGCAGCCTCGACGGCCACGAGCAGTACTTC	CASSLDGHEQYF
-	TRBV3-1/TRBV3-2	-	TRBJ2-5	TGTGCCAGCAGCCACCGGCAGACCCAGTACTTC	CASSHRQTQYF
-	TRBV7-2	-	TRBJ1-6	TGTGCCAGCAGCACGGGAGACTCAATCGCCTCACCCCTCCACTTT	CASSTGDSIASPLHF
-	TRBV20-1	-	TRBJ2-5	TGCAGTGTGGTCCAGCAAGAGACCCAGTACTTC	CSVVQQETQYF
-	TRBV19	-	TRBJ1-4	TGTGCCAGTAGTGCCGGGGGCAGAGGTGAAAAACTGTTTTTT	CASSAGGRGEKLFF
-	TRBV9	-	TRBJ2-7	TGTGCCAGCAGCGTAAAATTAGATACCGGGTCCTCCTCCTACGAGCAGTACTTC	CASSVKLDTGSSSYEQYF
-	TRBV5-1	-	TRBJ2-2	TGCGCCAGCAGCCTTGGGGGAACGACCGGGGAGCTGTTTTTT	CASSLGGTTGELFF
-	TRBV19	TRBD1	TRBJ2-7	TGTGCCAGTAGTTTCGGGACAGGGTACCACGAGCAGTACTTC	CASSFGTGYHEQYF
-	TRBV7-2	TRBD1	TRBJ2-7	TGTGCCAGCAGCTCGAGACCGGGACAGGGGTCCCACTACGAGCAGTACTTC	CASSSRPGQGSHYEQYF
-	TRBV14	-	TRBJ1-2	TGTGCCAGCAGCCAAGAGATAATCCCCGGGTGGGCCATCGGCTACACCTTC	CASSQEIIPGWAIGYTF
-	TRBV18	-	TRBJ2-3	TGTGCCAGCTCACCACCGGGCCTATCCTTCACAGATACGCAGTATTTT	CASSPPGLSFTDTQYF
-	TRBV5-1	-	TRBJ2-5	TGCGCCAGCAGCCCCGCGGCGGTAGAAGAGACCCAGTACTTC	CASSPAAVEETQYF
-	TRBV18	TRBD1	TRBJ2-7	TGTGCCAGCTCACGGGACAGGGGGAGGCTGTCCGAGCAGTACTTC	CASSRDRGRLSEQYF
-	TRBV4-3	-	TRBJ1-6	TGCGCCAGCAGCCAAGGTCCCGGACCCCTCCACTTT	CASSQGPGPLHF
-	TRBV4-2	TRBD1	TRBJ1-1	TGTGCCAGCAGTCCGGACAGGGCCACTGAAGCTTTCTTT	CASSPDRATEAFF
-	TRBV19	TRBD1	TRBJ1-5	TGTGCCAGCACGACAGGGTATCAGCCCCAGCATTTT	CASTTGYQPQHF
-	TRBV7-8	-	TRBJ1-2	TGTGCCAGCAGCCCCGAGTGGGGTGGAAGTGGCTACACCTTC	CASSPEWGGSGYTF
-	TRBV11-2	-	TRBJ1-2	TGTGCCAGCAGATCCAGGTCCGAGATTAACTATGGCTACACCTTC	CASRSRSEINYGYTF
few	TRBV4-3	TRBD1	TRBJ1-5	TGCGCCAGCAGCCAAGAGGCAGGACAGGTGAGCAATCAGCCCCAGCATTTT	CASSQEAGQVSNQPQHF
-	TRBV29-1	TRBD2	TRBJ2-1	TGCAGCGTTGTGCGGGGGGGGTCCTACAATGAGCAGTTCTTC	CSVVRGGSYNEQFF
-	TRBV7-2	TRBD1	TRBJ1-4	TGTGCCAGCAGCTTACAGGGGGTCGATGAAAAACTGTTTTTT	CASSLQGVDEKLFF